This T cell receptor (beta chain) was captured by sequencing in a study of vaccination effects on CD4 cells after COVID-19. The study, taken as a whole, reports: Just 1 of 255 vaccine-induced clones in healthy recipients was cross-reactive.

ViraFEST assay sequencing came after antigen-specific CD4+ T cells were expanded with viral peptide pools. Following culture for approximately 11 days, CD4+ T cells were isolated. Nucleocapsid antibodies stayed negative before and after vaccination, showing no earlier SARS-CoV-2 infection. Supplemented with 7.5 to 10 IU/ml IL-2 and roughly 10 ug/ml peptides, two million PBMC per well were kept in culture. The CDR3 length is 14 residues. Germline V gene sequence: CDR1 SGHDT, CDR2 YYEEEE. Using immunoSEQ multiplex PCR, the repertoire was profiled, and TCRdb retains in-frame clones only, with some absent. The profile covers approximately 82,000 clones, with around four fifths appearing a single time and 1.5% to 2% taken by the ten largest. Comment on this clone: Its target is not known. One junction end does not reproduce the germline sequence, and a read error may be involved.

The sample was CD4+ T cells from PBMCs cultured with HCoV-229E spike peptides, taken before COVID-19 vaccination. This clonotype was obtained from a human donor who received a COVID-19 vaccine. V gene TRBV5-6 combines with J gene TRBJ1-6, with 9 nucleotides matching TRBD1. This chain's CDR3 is CASRLTGGNSPLHF. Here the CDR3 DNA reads TGTGCCAGCCGCTTGACAGGGGGGAATTCACCCCTCCACTTT.